This passage covers 20 T cell receptor beta chains from one sample sequenced in a study of T cell repertoires in aging, cancer and after chemotherapy. The template was genomic DNA from peripheral blood, not RNA. Multiplex touch-down PCR with TRB-A/B primers amplified rearranged V-D-J TRB sequences. TCRdb reprocessed the multiplex PCR reads via MiXCR and lists one record per CDR3 protein. The repertoire has roughly 1,800 distinct CDR3 sequences, roughly three fifths of them found once; the top ten carry approximately 20%. The specimen sequenced was blood. The receptor source for this set is a human donor with a blood cancer.

The gene calls are TRBV24-1 and TRBJ1-2; D ambiguous. V was cut by 9 bases and J by 4 bases, with 8 bases left in between. Per germline, CDR1 KGHDR and CDR2 SFDVKD. This CDR3 is 11 amino acids long. The CDR3 here is CATDGGYGYTF. CDR3 bases: TGTGCCACCGACGGAGGCTATGGCTACACCTTC.

The chain is built from TRBV6-1 and TRBJ2-6, with D unclear. Germline V lookup: CDR1 MNHNS, CDR2 SASEGT. Trimming stripped 4 bases from V and 2 bases from J, with 9 bases between. CDR3 length: 15 amino acids. This chain's CDR3 is CASSGVEAGANVLTF. CDR3 nucleotides: TGTGCCAGCAGTGGCGTTGAGGCTGGGGCCAACGTCCTGACTTTC.

This clonotype was seen a single time. V and J are TRBV20-1 and TRBJ2-3; TRBD2 might be the D (7 bases). The CDR3 has 12 residues. V gave up 7 bases and J gave up 3 bases, with 11 bases separating them. In germline, CDR1 is DFQATT, CDR2 SNEGSKA (reference sequence). The CDR3 here is CSEKGGTDTQYF. The DNA of the CDR3 is TGCAGTGAGAAGGGGGGGACAGATACGCAGTATTTT.

V and J are TRBV5-6 and TRBJ2-3; TRBD1 is a possible D gene (6 bases). Between the trimmed V and J ends, which lost 3 bases and 3 bases, there was a span of 11 bases. CDR1 is SGHDT and CDR2 is YYEEEE in the germline V gene. CDR3 length equals 14 residues. CDR3 loop: CASSSKGETDTQYF. CDR3 nucleotides: TGTGCCAGCAGCTCGAAGGGGGAAACAGATACGCAGTATTTT.

Remarks on this clonotype: Germline and junction disagree at one end, which may indicate a read error. This chain uses TRBV5-6 with TRBJ2-3, with 11 bases matching TRBD2. CDR1 is SGHDT and CDR2 is YYEEEE in the germline V gene. The CDR3 runs 16 residues. The CDR3 sequence: CASSLALAGAGDTQYF. The CDR3 nucleotides are TGCGCCAGCAGCTTGGCACTAGCGGGGGCGGGGGATACGCAGTATTTT.

This clonotype was seen a single time. This chain joins TRBV29-1 and TRBJ2-5; possible D gene TRBD2, 6 bases. Germline CDR1 SQVTM, CDR2 ANQGSEA. Deletions cut 8 bases from V and 1 base from J, with 14 bases between. This CDR3 has 13 amino acids. CDR3 nucleotides: TGCAGCCTTGTTCCGGGGGTCCAAGAGACCCAGTACTTC. Protein: CSLVPGVQETQYF.

By its share, this clonotype is large. The V and J genes are TRBV30 and TRBJ2-1; no clear D. V dropped 2 bases and J dropped 6 bases, with 5 bases sitting between them. The CDR3 sequence is 11 residues long. CDR1 is GTSNPN and CDR2 is SVGIG in the germline V gene (reference sequence). In nucleotides, the CDR3 is TGTGCCTGGAGTCCCCTCAATGAGCAGTTCTTC. It is translated as CAWSPLNEQFF. The full variable domain, its missing parts supplied by reference TRBV30 and TRBJ2-1, is SQTIHQWPATLVQPVGSPLSLECTVEGTSNPNLYWYRQAAGRGLQLLFYSVGIGQISSEVPQNLSASRPQDRQFILSSKKLLLSDSGFYLCAWSPLNEQFFGPGTRLTVL.

This clonotype was observed once. V usage is TRBV6-5 and J usage is TRBJ2-3, with D perhaps matching TRBD2 (6 bases). CDR3 length: 13 amino acids. Germline V CDR1 and CDR2: MNHEY, SVGAGI. The ends were cut back, 6 bases at V and 5 bases at J, with 12 bases in the middle. The CDR3 sequence is CASSPLAEDTQYF. CDR3 coding DNA: TGTGCCAGCAGCCCACTAGCTGAAGATACGCAGTATTTT.

The rearrangement uses TRBV7-6 and TRBJ2-2; possible D gene TRBD2, 6 bases. V was trimmed by 1 base and J by 2 bases, leaving 11 bases between them. The V gene's germline CDR1 is SGHVS and CDR2 FNYEAQ. The CDR3 covers 16 residues. CDR3 residues: CASSLVPSVNTGELFF. In nucleotides, the CDR3 is TGTGCCAGCAGCTTAGTTCCTAGCGTAAACACCGGGGAGCTGTTTTTT.

Concerning this clonotype: One end of the junction fails to match germline, which may point to a read error. For the CDR3, the DNA is TGTGCCAGGAGTTACAGGGGACAGGGGTTAATGAAGACCCAGTACTTC. It codes for CARSYRGQGLMKTQYF. The genes are TRBV6-5 and TRBJ2-5, with TRBD1 matching 10 bases. Germline-derived CDR1 and CDR2 are MNHEY and SVGAGI. This CDR3 is built from 16 residues.

The chain uses TRBV30 and TRBJ2-1, with 7 bases fitting TRBD1. The CDR3 length is 13 residues. With 5 bases clipped from V and 8 bases from J, the junction kept 9 bases outside the gene matches. From germline, CDR1 is GTSNPN and CDR2 SVGIG (reference sequence). CDR3 in amino acids: CAWSDRMVDEQFF. CDR3 DNA: TGTGCCTGGTCGGACAGGATGGTTGATGAGCAGTTCTTC.

This sequence joins TRBV11-1 and TRBJ1-1; 10 bases agree with TRBD1. V shed 10 bases and J 3 bases; nucleotides not matched to a gene: 2. Germline values: CDR1 SGHAT, CDR2 FQDESV (reference sequence). CDR3 size: 12 residues. This chain's CDR3 is CAIGQGDTEAFF. Here the CDR3 DNA reads TGTGCCATAGGACAGGGGGACACTGAAGCTTTCTTT.

This clonotype was seen a few times. The chain is built from TRBV6-5 and TRBJ1-2, with 8 bases aligning to TRBD1. Trimming took 4 bases from V and 8 from J; bases not matched to a gene: 6. Germline V lookup: CDR1 MNHEY, CDR2 SVGAGI. The CDR3 sequence is 13 residues long. The CDR3 region has the DNA TGTGCCAGCAGTTCGGACAGGGTCCGGGGCTACACCTTC. Translating it yields CASSSDRVRGYTF.

The chain employs TRBV6-1 and TRBJ2-7, with D tentatively TRBD1 or TRBD2 (5 bases each). V lost 4 bases, J lost 4 bases, and 14 bases lay in between. From germline, CDR1 is MNHNS and CDR2 SASEGT. This CDR3 contains 14 residues. The CDR3 nucleotides are TGTGCCAGCAGTGTGGGACGGTTGAGTTACGAGCAGTACTTC. Encoded protein: CASSVGRLSYEQYF.

V gene TRBV11-3 combines with J gene TRBJ1-4; D unresolved. Germline loops: CDR1 SGHNT, CDR2 YENEEA. The CDR3 totals 11 residues. Trimming stripped 6 bases from V and 14 bases from J, with 13 bases between. Here the CDR3 DNA reads TGTGCCAGCAGTCCCGCGGATCGTCTGTTTTTT. It codes for CASSPADRLFF.

The gene calls are TRBV10-3 and TRBJ1-2; 7 nucleotides align to TRBD1. This CDR3 is built from 13 residues. Germline V gene sequence: CDR1 ENHRY, CDR2 SYGVKD. After removal of 6 bases from V and 2 bases from J, the junction contained 3 bases not matched to a gene. The CDR3 here is CAISGQVNYGYTF. The CDR3 DNA reads TGTGCCATCAGCGGACAGGTCAACTATGGCTACACCTTC.

The chain employs TRBV6-1 and TRBJ1-1; no firm D call. Germline lookup yields CDR1 MNHNS and CDR2 SASEGT. The germline V and J ends were trimmed by 0 bases and 8 bases, with 7 bases remaining between them. This CDR3 is built from 12 residues. In DNA form, the CDR3 reads TGTGCCAGCAGTGAAGCGATGGGCGAAGCTTTCTTT. Residues: CASSEAMGEAFF.

The chain links TRBV6-5 to TRBJ1-2, with D possibly matching TRBD1 (6 bases). Germline assignment: CDR1 MNHEY and CDR2 SVGAGI. The V and J ends lost 5 bases and 0 bases respectively, with 13 bases between them. CDR3 length equals 15 residues. The CDR3 bases are TGTGCCAGCAGTAAACAGGGAAAAGCTAACTATGGCTACACCTTC. Its protein product is CASSKQGKANYGYTF.

The chain uses TRBV11-3 and TRBJ2-1; 7 bases agree with TRBD2. The length of the CDR3 is 14 residues. V lost 5 bases to trimming and J lost 6 bases; unmatched junction nucleotides: 7. Germline assignment: CDR1 SGHNT and CDR2 YENEEA. The CDR3 DNA reads TGTGCCAGCAGCCCCCGGACTAGTAGCAATGAGCAGTTCTTC. This codes for CASSPRTSSNEQFF.

The chain links TRBV5-4 to TRBJ2-5, with a tentative D call TRBD2 (6 bases). The CDR3 consists of 13 residues. Germline lookup yields CDR1 SGHNT and CDR2 YYREEE (reference sequence). Between the trimmed V and J ends, which lost 4 bases and 5 bases, there was a span of 12 bases. The CDR3 DNA sequence: TGTGCCAGCAGCCCGGGACTGCCGGAGACCCAGTACTTC. It codes for CASSPGLPETQYF.